Listed here are 32 T cell receptor beta chains from one sample, sequenced in a study of identical twins. A single record per CDR3 protein comes from TCRdb applying MiXCR to the 5' RACE reads. The repertoire includes about 890,000 distinct CDR3 sequences, 9% to 15% of them detected once, and around 1.5% sits in the top ten. These data were likewise used in another study, on yellow fever vaccine responses in identical twins.

The sample consisted of PBMCs. These receptors originate from a woman aged 18-35 years in good health.

This clonotype was seen more than once but under ten times. The rearrangement joins TRBV24-1 to TRBJ2-1; the match to TRBD2 covers 8 bases. V gave up 10 bases and J gave up 0 bases; unmatched junction bases: 1. CDR1 is KGHDR and CDR2 is SFDVKD in the germline V gene. The CDR3 sequence is 13 residues long. CDR3 protein: CATAGGSYNEQFF. CDR3 in DNA: TGTGCCACGGCGGGAGGCTCCTACAATGAGCAGTTCTTC.

This sequence joins TRBV4-1 and TRBJ2-7, with 7 bases that match TRBD1. The CDR3 spans 15 residues. With 3 bases clipped from V and 7 bases from J, the junction kept 12 bases outside the gene matches. Germline V lookup: CDR1 MGHRA, CDR2 YSYEKL. CDR3 protein: CASSQAGTVTREQYF. For the CDR3, the DNA is TGCGCCAGCAGCCAGGCCGGGACAGTAACTCGTGAGCAGTACTTC.

This clonotype has a handful of counts. This chain links TRBV5-1 with TRBJ2-3; 9 positions agree with TRBD2. Trimming at V came to 9 bases and at J to 0 bases, leaving 5 bases not matched to a gene. Germline-derived CDR1 and CDR2 are SGHRS and YFSETQ. CDR3 length: 14 amino acids. This CDR3 reads CATSTSGSTDTQYF. The CDR3 DNA reads as TGCGCCACTTCGACTAGCGGTAGCACAGATACGCAGTATTTT.

This clonotype turned up a few times. The DNA for the CDR3 is TGCAGCGTCGGTCGGGACTCACCTACCTACGAGCAGTACTTC. It encodes CSVGRDSPTYEQYF. The genes are TRBV29-1 and TRBJ2-7, with D possibly being TRBD2 (6 bases). V was shortened by 6 bases and J by 2 bases, with 17 bases between the two germline ends. The CDR3 runs to 14 residues. Per the germline V gene, CDR1 is SQVTM and CDR2 is ANQGSEA.

The V gene is TRBV27, the J gene TRBJ1-6; D not certain. The germline V gene has CDR1 MNHEY and CDR2 SMNVEV (reference sequence). The CDR3 consists of 12 residues. Trimming took 7 bases from V and 7 from J, leaving 8 bases between them. The DNA for the CDR3 is TGTGCCAGCAAATCGGGGAATTCACCCCTCCACTTT. Amino acids: CASKSGNSPLHF.

Comment on this clonotype: At one end the junction does not follow the germline gene, possibly because of a read error. The chain has TRBV4-1 and TRBJ2-7, with 7 bases aligning to TRBD1. The germline V gene encodes CDR1 MGHRA and CDR2 YSYEKL. This CDR3 is 13 amino acids long. The CDR3 DNA reads as TGCGCCTGCAGCTTGACAGGGATTCGCGAGCAGTACTTC. It codes for CACSLTGIREQYF.

V gene TRBV18 combines with J gene TRBJ2-1; D is undetermined. Germline V gene data show CDR1 as KGHSH and CDR2 as LQKENI. V was cut by 3 bases and J by 5 bases, with 11 bases left in between. The CDR3 is 14 amino acids. CDR3 DNA sequence: TGTGCCAGCTCACCCTCGGACCGAAACAATGAGCAGTTCTTC. Its protein is CASSPSDRNNEQFF.

This clonotype was counted ten times or more. The chain links TRBV28 to TRBJ2-7, with 7 bases fitting TRBD1. The germline V gene has CDR1 MDHEN and CDR2 SYDVKM. The V gene end was trimmed by 6 bases and the J gene end by 5 bases; junction bases not matched to a gene: 13. CDR3 length equals 15 residues. The CDR3 region is CASRAAGTVIDEQYF. The CDR3 coding sequence is TGTGCCAGCAGAGCCGCCGGGACAGTCATCGACGAGCAGTACTTC. The full variable domain, with the rest looked up from reference TRBV28 and TRBJ2-7, is DVKVTQSSRYLVKRTGEKVFLECVQDMDHENMFWYRQDPGLGLRLIYFSYDVKMKEKGDIPEGYSVSREKKERFSLILESASTNQTSMYLCASRAAGTVIDEQYFGPGTRLTVT.

V and J are TRBV6-1 and TRBJ2-7; D perhaps matches TRBD1 (6 bases). The CDR3 contains 12 residues. Trimming left V 5 bases short and J 6 bases short, with 11 bases between. Germline values: CDR1 MNHNS, CDR2 SASEGT. DNA of the CDR3: TGTGCCAGCAGTTTGTTAGGGGGCGAGCAGTACTTC. As protein: CASSLLGGEQYF.

This clonotype came up a few times. V is TRBV7-9 and J is TRBJ2-2, with 7 bases aligning to TRBD1. V was pared by 7 bases and J by 5 bases, with 10 bases of the junction left unmatched. The CDR3 consists of 15 residues. Germline CDR1 and CDR2: SEHNR and FQNEAQ (reference sequence). CDR3 DNA: TGTGCCAGCATCTCTGACAGGGTCGGAACCGGGGAGCTGTTTTTT. Its protein product is CASISDRVGTGELFF.

Ten or more counts support this clonotype. The chain recombines TRBV6-1 with TRBJ1-3; D gene unclear. Germline V gene data show CDR1 as MNHNS and CDR2 as SASEGT. The V gene lost 6 bases and the J gene lost 4 bases, with 16 bases spanning the gap. The CDR3 totals 15 residues. The chain's CDR3 is CASSRGRTWGNTIYF. The CDR3 region has the DNA TGTGCCAGCAGCCGAGGCAGAACCTGGGGAAACACCATATATTTT.

The chain combines TRBV20-1 with TRBJ2-5; D unclear. CDR1 is DFQATT and CDR2 is SNEGSKA in the germline V gene (reference sequence). V was cut by 0 bases and J by 1 base, with 6 bases left in between. This CDR3 is built from 13 residues. The CDR3 DNA is TGCAGTGCTAGAGAAACTGTCCAAGAGACCCAGTACTTC. Its protein product is CSARETVQETQYF.

This clonotype was detected ten times or more. This chain links TRBV14 with TRBJ2-1, with 9 positions matching TRBD1. The V segment lost 4 bases and the J segment 0 bases; nucleotides outside the gene matches: 10. There are 18 residues in the CDR3. From germline, CDR1 is SGHDN and CDR2 FVKESK. CDR3 bases: TGTGCCAGCAGCCCAAGACCGGGACAGGGCAACTCCTACAATGAGCAGTTCTTC. Its translation: CASSPRPGQGNSYNEQFF.

The chain uses TRBV12-3 or TRBV12-4 and TRBJ2-5; weak D call: TRBD2 (6 bases). V lost 6 bases and J 0 bases, leaving 14 bases between the germline ends. The CDR3 contains 15 residues. CDR3 residues: CASSPTRGYQETQYF. The DNA for the CDR3 is TGTGCCAGCAGCCCGACCCGGGGGTACCAAGAGACCCAGTACTTC.

Details on this clonotype: Since a much larger clone is just one base distant, this may be a read error. The chain joins TRBV12-3 or TRBV12-4 to TRBJ2-3; D may match TRBD1 or TRBD2 (5 bases each). The CDR3 runs to 14 residues. Trimming removed 5 bases from V and 1 base from J, with 10 bases in between. The CDR3 bases are TGTGCCAGCAGTCCCCGGGACCGCACAGATACGCAGTATTTT. Protein product: CASSPRDRTDTQYF.

This clonotype came up many times. This chain connects TRBV29-1 to TRBJ2-1; 12 bases align to TRBD2. With V trimmed by 6 bases and J by 7 bases, 7 bases remained unmatched. CDR3 size: 14 residues. The germline CDR1 and CDR2 sequences are SQVTM and ANQGSEA. This CDR3 is CSVASGGAQNEQFF. CDR3 DNA sequence: TGCAGCGTAGCTAGCGGGGGGGCCCAAAATGAGCAGTTCTTC.

The chain links TRBV20-1 to TRBJ2-3, with TRBD1 as a possible D gene (6 bases). This CDR3 is 17 amino acids long. Germline-derived CDR1 and CDR2 are DFQATT and SNEGSKA (reference sequence). V dropped 5 bases and J dropped 2 bases, with 23 bases sitting between them. CDR3 sequence reads: CSAGGSSVRGNTDTQYF. CDR3 bases: TGCAGTGCTGGAGGTTCGTCAGTTAGGGGGAACACAGATACGCAGTATTTT.

This clonotype has at least ten counts. This sequence joins TRBV12-3 or TRBV12-4 and TRBJ1-2; no clear D. Trimming took off 5 bases at V and 8 bases at J, with 9 bases between the two ends. The CDR3 contains 11 residues. The CDR3 loop is CASSAPGGYTF. The CDR3 bases are TGTGCCAGCAGTGCCCCTGGAGGCTACACCTTC.

A few counts support this clonotype. This chain uses TRBV7-6 with TRBJ2-5; D is ambiguous. CDR1 is SGHVS and CDR2 is FNYEAQ in the germline V gene. This CDR3 is built from 14 residues. The ends were cut back, 5 bases at V and 3 bases at J, with 13 bases in the middle. The CDR3: CASSPQAMKETQYF. The CDR3 DNA reads as TGTGCCAGCAGCCCCCAGGCTATGAAAGAGACCCAGTACTTC.

This clonotype was seen ten or more times. This chain uses TRBV24-1 with TRBJ2-1; 10 nucleotides agree with TRBD1. CDR1 is KGHDR and CDR2 is SFDVKD in the germline V gene. The CDR3 has 15 residues. V lost 7 bases to trimming and J lost 8 bases; unmatched junction nucleotides: 10. The CDR3 is CATRTRDRGRDEQFF. In DNA form, the CDR3 reads TGTGCCACCAGAACCCGGGACAGGGGTAGGGATGAGCAGTTCTTC.

The rearrangement uses TRBV11-2 and TRBJ2-1, with a possible D match to TRBD1 (6 bases). Trimming took off 5 bases at V and 3 bases at J, with 11 bases between the two ends. Per the germline V gene, CDR1 is SGHAT and CDR2 is FQNNGV. This CDR3 contains 14 residues. In nucleotides, the CDR3 is TGTGCCAGCAGCCGCGAGGGGGACTACAATGAGCAGTTCTTC. This gives the protein CASSREGDYNEQFF. The full variable domain, rest sourced from reference TRBV11-2 and TRBJ2-1, is EAGVAQSPRYKIIEKRQSVAFWCNPISGHATLYWYQQILGQGPKLLIQFQNNGVVDDSQLPKDRFSAERLKGVDSTLKIQPAKLEDSAVYLCASSREGDYNEQFFGPGTRLTVL.

This clonotype turned up a few times. The chain links TRBV7-9 to TRBJ1-1; D may be TRBD1 (6 bases). V gave up 8 bases and J gave up 3 bases, with 16 bases separating them. CDR1 is SEHNR, CDR2 FQNEAQ, per germline (reference sequence). The CDR3 sequence is 14 residues long. Here the CDR3 DNA reads TGTGCCAGCCGGGGGCTCGGCGGGGACACTGAAGCTTTCTTT. It is translated as CASRGLGGDTEAFF.

The chain carries TRBV5-1 and TRBJ1-2, with 7 nucleotides matching TRBD1. The V gene end was trimmed by 4 bases and the J gene end by 6 bases; junction bases not matched to a gene: 12. Germline V CDR1 and CDR2: SGHRS, YFSETQ. This CDR3 is built from 15 residues. CDR3 loop: CASSGTGATVNGYTF. The CDR3 DNA reads as TGCGCCAGCAGCGGAACAGGGGCGACGGTGAATGGCTACACCTTC.

This clonotype was picked up many times. The junction does not match germline at one end; this may be a read error. The chain employs TRBV5-1 and TRBJ2-1, with 12 bases fitting TRBD2. CDR3 size: 15 residues. The germline V gene has CDR1 SGHRS and CDR2 YFSETQ. CDR3 bases: TGTGCCAGCAGCTTGGGACTAGCGGGTTACAATGAGCAGTTCTTC. It is translated as CASSLGLAGYNEQFF.

This clonotype was counted many times. The genes are TRBV28 and TRBJ2-2; the D gene could be TRBD1 or TRBD2 (5 bases each). The CDR3 contains 15 residues. Trimming shortened V by 6 bases and J by 5 bases, and 16 bases separated the two germline ends. Germline lookup yields CDR1 MDHEN and CDR2 SYDVKM. As DNA, the CDR3 is TGTGCCAGCAGCCCGGGACCCGAGAAGACCGGGGAGCTGTTTTTT. This sequence encodes CASSPGPEKTGELFF. The whole variable domain, filled in from reference TRBV28 and TRBJ2-2, reads DVKVTQSSRYLVKRTGEKVFLECVQDMDHENMFWYRQDPGLGLRLIYFSYDVKMKEKGDIPEGYSVSREKKERFSLILESASTNQTSMYLCASSPGPEKTGELFFGEGSRLTVL.

The CDR3 sequence is CASSFRGLQETQYF. CDR3 nucleotides: TGTGCCAGCAGTTTTAGGGGGCTCCAAGAGACCCAGTACTTC. V and J are TRBV12-3 or TRBV12-4 and TRBJ2-5, with 7 bases identical to TRBD1. Trimming took 3 bases from V and 1 from J; bases not matched to a gene: 2. The CDR3 is 14 amino acids.

This clonotype occurred a few times. The V gene is TRBV12-3 or TRBV12-4, the J gene TRBJ2-1; tentatively, D is TRBD2 (5 bases). The CDR3 sequence is 14 residues long. Trimming removed 6 bases from V and 7 bases from J, with 16 bases in between. CDR3 coding DNA: TGTGCCAGCAGCCCCGGACTGTTGAGGAATGAGCAGTTCTTC. Its translation is CASSPGLLRNEQFF.

The rearrangement links TRBV4-1 to TRBJ2-7; weak D call: TRBD2 (7 bases). The V end lost 3 bases, the J end lost 4 bases, and 13 bases lay between the germline ends. Germline assignment: CDR1 MGHRA and CDR2 YSYEKL. CDR3 length: 14 amino acids. The CDR3 sequence is CASSQGLQGYEQYV. The CDR3 DNA follows: TGCGCCAGCAGCCAGGGACTACAGGGTTACGAGCAGTACGTC.

The V and J genes are TRBV27 and TRBJ2-3, with D tentatively TRBD2 (6 bases). Trimming took off 6 bases at V and 5 bases at J, with 15 bases between the two ends. Germline CDR1 reads MNHEY; CDR2 reads SMNVEV (reference sequence). The CDR3 covers 14 residues. CDR3 nucleotide sequence: TGTGCCAGCAGGAACTGGCAGGGAGGAGATACGCAGTATTTT. Its protein product is CASRNWQGGDTQYF.

This clonotype appeared many times. This rearrangement joins TRBV4-1 to TRBJ2-7, with D possibly TRBD1 on 6 matching bases. The length of the CDR3 is 18 residues. From germline, CDR1 is MGHRA and CDR2 YSYEKL. V was shortened by 0 bases and J by 0 bases, with 18 bases between the two germline ends. In nucleotides, the CDR3 is TGCGCCAGCAGCCAAGAACGTCTCGCCACACAGGGCTCCTACGAGCAGTACTTC. Its protein product is CASSQERLATQGSYEQYF.

Comments on this clonotype: A much larger clone lies a single base off, so this may be a read error. The chain links TRBV4-1 to TRBJ2-1; 8 nucleotides align to TRBD1. From germline, CDR1 is MGHRA and CDR2 YSYEKL. Losses at the gene ends were 6 bases for V and 3 bases for J; bases not matched to a gene: 10. CDR3 length equals 16 residues. As DNA, the CDR3 is TGCGCCAGCAGGCGAAGACAGGGGAATTTCTACAATGAGCAGTTCTTC. Amino acids: CASRRRQGNFYNEQFF.

This clonotype was detected only a few times. The chain combines TRBV5-1 with TRBJ2-7, with 9 bases that match TRBD1. V lost 4 bases to trimming and J lost 3 bases; unmatched junction nucleotides: 8. The CDR3 totals 15 residues. The germline gives CDR1 SGHRS, CDR2 YFSETQ. In DNA, the CDR3 is TGCGCCAGCAGCCATCTACAGGGGGCAGGCTACGAGCAGTACTTC. This encodes CASSHLQGAGYEQYF. The whole variable domain, remainder taken from reference TRBV5-1 and TRBJ2-7, is KAGVTQTPRYLIKTRGQQVTLSCSPISGHRSVSWYQQTPGQGLQFLFEYFSETQRNKGNFPGRFSGRQFSNSRSEMNVSTLELGDSALYLCASSHLQGAGYEQYFGPGTRLTVT.